This T cell receptor (beta chain) was identified in a study of control samples from healthy donors and cancer patients. Here immunoSEQ multiplex PCR was the method, and the copy in TCRdb shows in-frame clones only, minus some. The repertoire holds about 160,000 clones, with about 94% as singletons. The CDR3 runs 16 residues. V gave up 0 bases and J gave up 9 bases; unmatched junction bases: 8. Germline V gene sequence: CDR1 SEHNR, CDR2 FQNEAQ (reference sequence). Sequencing was carried out using PBMCs. The sequence derives from a man in his sixties with colorectal cancer. The chain carries TRBV7-9 and TRBJ1-3; 10 bases agree with TRBD1. CDR3 sequence reads: CASSLAIGQGDGTIYF. The CDR3 region has the DNA TGTGCCAGCAGCTTAGCCATTGGACAGGGGGATGGCACCATATATTTT.